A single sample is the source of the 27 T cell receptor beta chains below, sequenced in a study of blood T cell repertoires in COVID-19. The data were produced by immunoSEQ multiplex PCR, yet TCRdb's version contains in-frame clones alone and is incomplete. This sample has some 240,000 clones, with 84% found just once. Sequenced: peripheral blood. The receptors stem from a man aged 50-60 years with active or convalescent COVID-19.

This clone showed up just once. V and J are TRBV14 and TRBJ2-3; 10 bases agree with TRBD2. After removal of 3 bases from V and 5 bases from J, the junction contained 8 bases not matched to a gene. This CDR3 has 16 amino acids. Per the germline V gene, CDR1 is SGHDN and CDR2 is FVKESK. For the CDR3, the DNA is TGTGCCAGCAGCCACTTTCGGACTAGCGGAATAGATACGCAGTATTTT. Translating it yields CASSHFRTSGIDTQYF. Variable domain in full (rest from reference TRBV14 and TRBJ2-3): EAGVTQFPSHSVIEKGQTVTLRCDPISGHDNLYWYRRVMGKEIKFLLHFVKESKQDESGMPNNRFLAERTGGTYSTLKVQPAELEDSGVYFCASSHFRTSGIDTQYFGPGTRLTVL.

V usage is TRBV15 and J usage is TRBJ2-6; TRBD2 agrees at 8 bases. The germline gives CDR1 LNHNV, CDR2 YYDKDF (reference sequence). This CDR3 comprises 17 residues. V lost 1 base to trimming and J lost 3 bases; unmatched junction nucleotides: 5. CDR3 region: CATSRVRGAVGANVLTF. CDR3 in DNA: TGTGCCACCAGCAGAGTGCGGGGGGCGGTTGGGGCCAACGTCCTGACTTTC.

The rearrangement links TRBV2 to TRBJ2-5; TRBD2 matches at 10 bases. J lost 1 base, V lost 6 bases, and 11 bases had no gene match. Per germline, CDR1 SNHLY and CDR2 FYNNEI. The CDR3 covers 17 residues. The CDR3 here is CASRVTSGPPSQETQYF. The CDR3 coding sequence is TGTGCCAGCAGAGTGACTAGCGGGCCCCCTTCCCAAGAGACCCAGTACTTC.

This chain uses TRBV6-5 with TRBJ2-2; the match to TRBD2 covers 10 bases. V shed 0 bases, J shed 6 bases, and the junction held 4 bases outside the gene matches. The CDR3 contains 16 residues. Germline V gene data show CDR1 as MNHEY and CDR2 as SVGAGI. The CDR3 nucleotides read TGTGCCAGCAGTTACTCGATTACTAGCGGGGCCGGGGAGCTGTTTTTT. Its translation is CASSYSITSGAGELFF.

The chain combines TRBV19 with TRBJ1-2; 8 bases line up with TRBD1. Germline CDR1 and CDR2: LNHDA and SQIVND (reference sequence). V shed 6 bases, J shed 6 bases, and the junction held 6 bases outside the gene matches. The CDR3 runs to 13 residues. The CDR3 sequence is CASSLGQGNGYTF. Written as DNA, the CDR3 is TGTGCCAGTAGCCTCGGACAGGGTAATGGCTACACCTTC.

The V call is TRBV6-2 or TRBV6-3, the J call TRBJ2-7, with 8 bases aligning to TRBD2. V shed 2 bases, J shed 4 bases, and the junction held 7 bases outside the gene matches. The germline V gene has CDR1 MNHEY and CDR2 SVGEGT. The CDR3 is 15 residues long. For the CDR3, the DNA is TGTGCCAGCAGTTACGTCGCGGGAGGCGCTTACGAGCAGTACTTC. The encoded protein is CASSYVAGGAYEQYF.

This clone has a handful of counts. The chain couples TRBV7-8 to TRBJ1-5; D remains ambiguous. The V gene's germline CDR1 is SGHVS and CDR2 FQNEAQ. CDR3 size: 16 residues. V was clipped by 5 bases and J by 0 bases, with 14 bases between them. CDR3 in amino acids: CASSPGREYSNQPQHF. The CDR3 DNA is TGTGCCAGCAGCCCCGGGAGGGAGTATAGCAATCAGCCCCAGCATTTT.

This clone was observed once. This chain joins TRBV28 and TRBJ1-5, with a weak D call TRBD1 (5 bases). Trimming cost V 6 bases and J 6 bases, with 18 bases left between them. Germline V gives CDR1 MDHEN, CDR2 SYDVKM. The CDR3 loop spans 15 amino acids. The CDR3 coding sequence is TGTGCCAGCAGCCTGGGCGGGGGTCCAGCTCAGCCCCAGCATTTT. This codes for CASSLGGGPAQPQHF. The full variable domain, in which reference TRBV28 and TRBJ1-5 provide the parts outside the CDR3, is DVKVTQSSRYLVKRTGEKVFLECVQDMDHENMFWYRQDPGLGLRLIYFSYDVKMKEKGDIPEGYSVSREKKERFSLILESASTNQTSMYLCASSLGGGPAQPQHFGDGTRLSIL.

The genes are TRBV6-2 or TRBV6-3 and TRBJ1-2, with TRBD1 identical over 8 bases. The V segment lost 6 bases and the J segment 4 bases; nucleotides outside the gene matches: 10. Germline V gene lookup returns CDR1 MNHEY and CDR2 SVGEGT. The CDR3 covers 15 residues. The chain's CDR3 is CASSRPGTGFYGYTF. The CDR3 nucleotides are TGTGCCAGCAGCCGACCCGGGACAGGTTTCTATGGCTACACCTTC.

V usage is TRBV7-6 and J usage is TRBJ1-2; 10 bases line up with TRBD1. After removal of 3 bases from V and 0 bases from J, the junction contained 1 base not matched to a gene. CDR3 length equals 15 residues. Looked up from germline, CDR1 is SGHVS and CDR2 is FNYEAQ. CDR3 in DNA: TGTGCCAGCAGCTTGACAGGGGGCTCTAACTATGGCTACACCTTC. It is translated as CASSLTGGSNYGYTF.

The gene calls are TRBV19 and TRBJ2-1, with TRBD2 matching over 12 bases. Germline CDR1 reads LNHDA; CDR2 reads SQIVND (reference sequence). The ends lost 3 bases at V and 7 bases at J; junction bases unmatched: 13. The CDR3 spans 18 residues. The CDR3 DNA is TGTGCCAGTAGTATGGGTCTAGCGGGGGGGCTGGTGAGGAATGAGCAGTTCTTC. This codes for CASSMGLAGGLVRNEQFF.

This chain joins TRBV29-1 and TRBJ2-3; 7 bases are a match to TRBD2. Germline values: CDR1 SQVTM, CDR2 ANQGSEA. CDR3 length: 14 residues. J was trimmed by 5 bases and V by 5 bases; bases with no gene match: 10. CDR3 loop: CSVRPGTGGDTQYF. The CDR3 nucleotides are TGCAGCGTTCGACCCGGGACGGGAGGAGATACGCAGTATTTT.

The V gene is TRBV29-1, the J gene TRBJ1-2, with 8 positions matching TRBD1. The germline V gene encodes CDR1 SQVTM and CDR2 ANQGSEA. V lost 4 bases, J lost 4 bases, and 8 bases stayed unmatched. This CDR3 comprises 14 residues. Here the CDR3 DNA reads TGCAGCGTTGTCCTTTCCGGGACAGGCTATGGCTACACCTTC. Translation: CSVVLSGTGYGYTF.

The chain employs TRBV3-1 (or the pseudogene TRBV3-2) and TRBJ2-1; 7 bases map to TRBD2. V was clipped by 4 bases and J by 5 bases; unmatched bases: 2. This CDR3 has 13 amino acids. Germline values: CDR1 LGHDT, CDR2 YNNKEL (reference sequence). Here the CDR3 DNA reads TGTGCCAGCAGCCTTGGACTAGACAATGAGCAGTTCTTC. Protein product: CASSLGLDNEQFF.

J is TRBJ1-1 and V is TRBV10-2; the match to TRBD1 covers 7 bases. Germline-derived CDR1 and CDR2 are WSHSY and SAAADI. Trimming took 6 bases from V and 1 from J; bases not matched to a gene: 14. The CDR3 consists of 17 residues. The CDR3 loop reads CASSGRGLKSENTEAFF. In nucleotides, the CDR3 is TGCGCCAGCAGCGGTAGGGGGCTCAAGTCGGAGAACACTGAAGCTTTCTTT.

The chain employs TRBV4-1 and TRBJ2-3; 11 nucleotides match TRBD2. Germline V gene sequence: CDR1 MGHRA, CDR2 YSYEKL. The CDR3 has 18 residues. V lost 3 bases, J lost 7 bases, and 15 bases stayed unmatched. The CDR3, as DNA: TGCGCCAGCAGCCACCTGGGGGGCCGACTAGCGGGACCTAATACGCAGTATTTT. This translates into CASSHLGGRLAGPNTQYF.

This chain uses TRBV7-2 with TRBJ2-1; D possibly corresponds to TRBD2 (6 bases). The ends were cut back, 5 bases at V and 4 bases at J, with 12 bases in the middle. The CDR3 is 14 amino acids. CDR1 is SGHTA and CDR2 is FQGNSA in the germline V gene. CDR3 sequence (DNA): TGTGCCAGCAGCGGGACTCAGGGTTACAATGAGCAGTTCTTC. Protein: CASSGTQGYNEQFF.

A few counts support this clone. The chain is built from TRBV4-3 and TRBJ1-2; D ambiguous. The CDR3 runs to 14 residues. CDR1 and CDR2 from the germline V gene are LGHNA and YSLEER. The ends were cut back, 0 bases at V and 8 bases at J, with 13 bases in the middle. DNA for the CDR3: TGCGCCAGCAGCCAAGACTCGGGTATTCGAGGCTACACCTTC. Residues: CASSQDSGIRGYTF.

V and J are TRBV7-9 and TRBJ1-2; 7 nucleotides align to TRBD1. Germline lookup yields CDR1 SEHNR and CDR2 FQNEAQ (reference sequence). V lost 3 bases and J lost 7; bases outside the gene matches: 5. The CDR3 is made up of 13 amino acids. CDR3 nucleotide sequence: TGTGCCAGCAGCTTCACAGGGGACGGTGGCTACACCTTC. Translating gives CASSFTGDGGYTF.

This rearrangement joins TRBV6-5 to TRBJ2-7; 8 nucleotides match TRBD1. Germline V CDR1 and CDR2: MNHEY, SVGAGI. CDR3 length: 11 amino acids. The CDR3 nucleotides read TGCGCCGTCGGGACAGGCTACGAGCAGTACGTC. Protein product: CAVGTGYEQYV.

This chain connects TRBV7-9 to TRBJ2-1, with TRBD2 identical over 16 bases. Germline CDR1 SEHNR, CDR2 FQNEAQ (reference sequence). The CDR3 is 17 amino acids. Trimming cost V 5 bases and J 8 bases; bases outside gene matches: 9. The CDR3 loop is CASSEGTSGGALDEQFF. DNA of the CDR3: TGTGCCAGCAGCGAAGGGACTAGCGGGGGGGCCTTAGATGAGCAGTTCTTC.

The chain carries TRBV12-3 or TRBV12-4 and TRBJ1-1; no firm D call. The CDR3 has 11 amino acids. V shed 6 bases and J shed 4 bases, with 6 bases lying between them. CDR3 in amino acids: CASSSFTEAFF. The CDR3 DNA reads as TGTGCCAGCAGCTCCTTCACTGAAGCTTTCTTT.

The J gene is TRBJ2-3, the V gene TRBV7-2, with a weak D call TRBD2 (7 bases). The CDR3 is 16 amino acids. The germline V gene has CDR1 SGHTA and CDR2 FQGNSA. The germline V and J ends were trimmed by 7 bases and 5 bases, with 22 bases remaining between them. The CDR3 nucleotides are TGTGCCAGCAACACTTTGATTACGGGGGGCGTAGATACGCAGTATTTT. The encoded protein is CASNTLITGGVDTQYF.

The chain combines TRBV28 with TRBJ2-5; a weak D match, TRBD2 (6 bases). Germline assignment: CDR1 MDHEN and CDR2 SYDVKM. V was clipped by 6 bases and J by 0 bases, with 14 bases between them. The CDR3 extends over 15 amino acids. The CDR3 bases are TGTGCCAGCAGAAAGGGAGGAGGAAACCAAGAGACCCAGTACTTC. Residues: CASRKGGGNQETQYF.

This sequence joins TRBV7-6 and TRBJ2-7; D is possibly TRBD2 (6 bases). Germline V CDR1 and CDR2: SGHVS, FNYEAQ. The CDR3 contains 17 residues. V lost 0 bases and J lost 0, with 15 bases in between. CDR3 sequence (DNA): TGTGCCAGCAGCTTAGCGGGGTGGGAGGATTCCTCCTACGAGCAGTACTTC. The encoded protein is CASSLAGWEDSSYEQYF.

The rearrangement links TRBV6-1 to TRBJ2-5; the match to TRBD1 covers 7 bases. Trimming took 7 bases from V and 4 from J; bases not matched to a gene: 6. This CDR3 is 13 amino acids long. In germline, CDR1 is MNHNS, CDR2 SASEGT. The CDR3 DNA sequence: TGTGCCAGCAATAGGGGGCAGGGAGAGACCCAGTACTTC. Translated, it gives CASNRGQGETQYF.

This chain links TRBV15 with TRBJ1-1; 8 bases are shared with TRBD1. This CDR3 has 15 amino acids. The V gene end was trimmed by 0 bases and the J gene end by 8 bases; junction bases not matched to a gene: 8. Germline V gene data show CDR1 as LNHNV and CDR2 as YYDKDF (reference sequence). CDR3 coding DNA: TGTGCCACCAGCAGAGAGGGACAGGCAAACTTGGAAGCTTTCTTT. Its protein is CATSREGQANLEAFF.